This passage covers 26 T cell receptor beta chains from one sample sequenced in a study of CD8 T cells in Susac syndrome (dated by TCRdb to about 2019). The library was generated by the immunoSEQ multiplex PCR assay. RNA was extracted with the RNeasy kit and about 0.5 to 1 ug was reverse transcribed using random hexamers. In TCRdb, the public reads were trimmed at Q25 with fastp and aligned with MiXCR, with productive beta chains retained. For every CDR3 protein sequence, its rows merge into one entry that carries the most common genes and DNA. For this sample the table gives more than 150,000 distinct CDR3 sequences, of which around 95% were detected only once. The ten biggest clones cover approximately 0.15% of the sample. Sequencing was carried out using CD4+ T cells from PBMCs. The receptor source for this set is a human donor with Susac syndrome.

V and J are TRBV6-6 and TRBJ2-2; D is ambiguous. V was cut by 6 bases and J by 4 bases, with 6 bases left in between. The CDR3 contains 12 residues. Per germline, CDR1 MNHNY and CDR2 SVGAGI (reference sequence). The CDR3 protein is CASRASTGELFF. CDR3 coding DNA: TGTGCCAGCAGGGCTAGCACCGGGGAGCTGTTTTTT.

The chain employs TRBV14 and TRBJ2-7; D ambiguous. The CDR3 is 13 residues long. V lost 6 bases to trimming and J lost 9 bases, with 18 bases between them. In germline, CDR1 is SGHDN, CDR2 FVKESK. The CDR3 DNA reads TGTGCCAGCAGAGCAGGCCTCCTCGGTGGGCAGTACTTC. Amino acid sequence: CASRAGLLGGQYF.

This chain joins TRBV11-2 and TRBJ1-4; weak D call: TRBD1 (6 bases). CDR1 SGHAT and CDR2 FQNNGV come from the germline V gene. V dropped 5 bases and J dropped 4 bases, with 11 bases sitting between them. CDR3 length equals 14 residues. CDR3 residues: CASSQGQFNEKLFF. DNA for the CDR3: TGTGCCAGCAGCCAGGGGCAGTTTAATGAAAAACTGTTTTTT.

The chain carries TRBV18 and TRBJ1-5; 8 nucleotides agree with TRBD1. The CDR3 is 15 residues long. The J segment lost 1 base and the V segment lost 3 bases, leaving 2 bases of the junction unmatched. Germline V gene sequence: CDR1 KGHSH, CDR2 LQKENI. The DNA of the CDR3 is TGTGCCAGCTCACCCCGGACAGGGAGCAATCAGCCCCAGCATTTT. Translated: CASSPRTGSNQPQHF.

In nucleotides, the CDR3 is TGTGCCAGCAGCCAAGGACAGTACGGTGGCTACACCTTC. This gives the protein CASSQGQYGGYTF. This sequence joins TRBV5-6 and TRBJ1-2; D is perhaps TRBD1 (6 bases). V lost 4 bases and J lost 7, with 14 bases in between. The germline gives CDR1 SGHDT, CDR2 YYEEEE. This CDR3 spans 13 amino acids.

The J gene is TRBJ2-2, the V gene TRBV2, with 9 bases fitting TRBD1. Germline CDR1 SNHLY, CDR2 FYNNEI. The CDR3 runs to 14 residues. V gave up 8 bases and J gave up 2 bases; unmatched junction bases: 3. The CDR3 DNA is TGTGCCAGCCACAGGGGGCTTAACACCGGGGAGCTGTTTTTT. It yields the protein CASHRGLNTGELFF. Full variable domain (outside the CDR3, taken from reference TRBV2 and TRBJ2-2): EPEVTQTPSHQVTQMGQEVILRCVPISNHLYFYWYRQILGQKVEFLVSFYNNEISEKSEIFDDQFSVERPDGSNFTLKIRSTKLEDSAMYFCASHRGLNTGELFFGEGSRLTVL.

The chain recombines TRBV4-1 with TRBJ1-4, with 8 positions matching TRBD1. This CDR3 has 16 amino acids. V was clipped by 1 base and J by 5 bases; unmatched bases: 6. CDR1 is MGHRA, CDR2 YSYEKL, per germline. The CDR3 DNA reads TGCGCCAGCAGCCAAGTCGGGACAGGTGGGAATGAAAAACTGTTTTTT. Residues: CASSQVGTGGNEKLFF.

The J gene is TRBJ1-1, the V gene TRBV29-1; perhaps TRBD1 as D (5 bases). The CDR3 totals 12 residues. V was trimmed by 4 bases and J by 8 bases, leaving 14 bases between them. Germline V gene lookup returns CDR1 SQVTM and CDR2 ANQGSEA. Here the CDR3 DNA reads TGCAGCGTTGTGGTGACAGCTCGAGAAGCTTTCTTT. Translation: CSVVVTAREAFF.

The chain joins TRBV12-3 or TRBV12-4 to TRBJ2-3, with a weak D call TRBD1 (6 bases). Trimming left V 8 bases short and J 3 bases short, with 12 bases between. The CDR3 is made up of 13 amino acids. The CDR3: CASLRGPTDTQYF. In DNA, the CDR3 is TGTGCCAGCCTCAGGGGCCCGACAGATACGCAGTATTTT.

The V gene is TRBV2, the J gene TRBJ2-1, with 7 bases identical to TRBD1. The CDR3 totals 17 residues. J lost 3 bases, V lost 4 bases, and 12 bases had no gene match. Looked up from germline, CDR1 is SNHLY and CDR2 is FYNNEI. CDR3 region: CASSVPGTDWVYNEQFF. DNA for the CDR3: TGTGCCAGCAGTGTTCCCGGGACAGATTGGGTCTACAATGAGCAGTTCTTC.

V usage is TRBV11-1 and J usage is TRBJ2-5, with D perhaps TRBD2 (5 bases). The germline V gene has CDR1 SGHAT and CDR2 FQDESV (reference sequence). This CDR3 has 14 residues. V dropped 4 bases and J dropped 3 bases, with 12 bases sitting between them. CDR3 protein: CASSYVGLEETQYF. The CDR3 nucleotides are TGTGCCAGCAGCTACGTAGGACTTGAAGAGACCCAGTACTTC.

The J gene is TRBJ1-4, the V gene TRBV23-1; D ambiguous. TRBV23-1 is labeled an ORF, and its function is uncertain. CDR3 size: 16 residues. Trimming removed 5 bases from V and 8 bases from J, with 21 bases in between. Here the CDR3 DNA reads TGCGCCAGCAGTTCCAGCCCGGGAGCGCTACTCGAAAAACTGTTTTTT. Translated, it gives CASSSSPGALLEKLFF.

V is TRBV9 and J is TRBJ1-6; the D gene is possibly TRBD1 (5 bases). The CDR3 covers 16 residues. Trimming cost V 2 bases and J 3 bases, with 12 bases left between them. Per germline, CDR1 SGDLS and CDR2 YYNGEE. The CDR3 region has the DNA TGTGCCAGCAGCGTCACATCCAGGGTCTATAATTCACCCCTCCACTTT. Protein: CASSVTSRVYNSPLHF.

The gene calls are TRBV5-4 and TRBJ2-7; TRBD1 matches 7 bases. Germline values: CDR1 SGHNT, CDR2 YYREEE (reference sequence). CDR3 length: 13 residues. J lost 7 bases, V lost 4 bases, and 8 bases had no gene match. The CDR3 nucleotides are TGTGCCAGCAGCATCGACAGGGCCAGGGAGCAGTACTTC. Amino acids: CASSIDRAREQYF.

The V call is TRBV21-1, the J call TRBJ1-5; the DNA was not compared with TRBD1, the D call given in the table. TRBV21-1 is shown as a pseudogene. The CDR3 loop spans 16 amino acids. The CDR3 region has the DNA TGTGCCAGCGCGCAGGGGTGGGGGTATAGCAATCAGCCCCAGCATTTT. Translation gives CASAQGWGYSNQPQHF.

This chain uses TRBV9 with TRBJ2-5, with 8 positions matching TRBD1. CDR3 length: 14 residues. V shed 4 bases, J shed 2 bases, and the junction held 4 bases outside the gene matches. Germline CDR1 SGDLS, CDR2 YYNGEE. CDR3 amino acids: CASSPRTGQETQYF. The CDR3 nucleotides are TGTGCCAGCAGCCCCAGGACAGGGCAAGAGACCCAGTACTTC.

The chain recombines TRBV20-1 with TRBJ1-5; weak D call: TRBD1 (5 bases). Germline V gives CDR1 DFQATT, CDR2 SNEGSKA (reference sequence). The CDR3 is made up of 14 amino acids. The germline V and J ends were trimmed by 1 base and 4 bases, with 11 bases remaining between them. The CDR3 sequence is CSARADRQNQPQHF. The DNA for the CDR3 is TGCAGTGCTAGAGCAGACAGACAAAATCAGCCCCAGCATTTT.

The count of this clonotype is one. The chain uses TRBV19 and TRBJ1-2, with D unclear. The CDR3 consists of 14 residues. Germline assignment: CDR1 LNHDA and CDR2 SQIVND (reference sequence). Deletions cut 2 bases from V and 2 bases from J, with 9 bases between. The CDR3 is CASSITLLNYGYTF. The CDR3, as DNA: TGTGCCAGTAGTATAACGCTGCTGAACTATGGCTACACCTTC.

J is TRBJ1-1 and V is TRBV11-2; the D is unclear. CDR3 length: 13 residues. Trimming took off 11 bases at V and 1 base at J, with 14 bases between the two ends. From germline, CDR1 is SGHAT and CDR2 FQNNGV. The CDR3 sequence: CALNPGSNTEAFF. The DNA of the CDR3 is TGTGCCTTAAACCCGGGATCGAACACTGAAGCTTTCTTT.

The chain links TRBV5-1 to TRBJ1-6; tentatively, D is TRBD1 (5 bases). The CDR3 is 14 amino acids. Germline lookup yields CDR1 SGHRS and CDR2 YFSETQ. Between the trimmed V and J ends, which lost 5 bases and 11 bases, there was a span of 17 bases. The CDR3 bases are TGCGCCAGCAGGACAGAGCTTGCTTCGGCACCCCTCCACTTT. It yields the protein CASRTELASAPLHF.

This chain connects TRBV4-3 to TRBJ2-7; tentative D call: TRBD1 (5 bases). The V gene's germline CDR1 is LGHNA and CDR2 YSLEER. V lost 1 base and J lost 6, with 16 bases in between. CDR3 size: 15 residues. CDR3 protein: CASSQVSGSVGEQYF. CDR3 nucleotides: TGCGCCAGCAGCCAAGTTTCAGGGTCCGTCGGCGAGCAGTACTTC.

The CDR3 reads CASSPGTGSYGYTF. CDR3 sequence (DNA): TGTGCCAGCAGCCCGGGGACAGGATCATATGGCTACACCTTC. The chain links TRBV7-9 to TRBJ1-2; 8 nucleotides align to TRBD1. CDR3 length: 14 residues. Germline V gene sequence: CDR1 SEHNR, CDR2 FQNEAQ (reference sequence). With 5 bases clipped from V and 5 bases from J, the junction kept 7 bases outside the gene matches.

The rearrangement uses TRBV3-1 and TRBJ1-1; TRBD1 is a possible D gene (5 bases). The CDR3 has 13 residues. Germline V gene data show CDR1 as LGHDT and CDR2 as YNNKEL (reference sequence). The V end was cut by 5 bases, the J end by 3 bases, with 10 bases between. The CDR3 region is CASSSGTDTEAFF. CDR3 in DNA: TGTGCCAGCAGCAGCGGGACGGACACTGAAGCTTTCTTT.

This CDR3 reads CASSAAPGQETQYF. The CDR3 DNA reads as TGTGCCAGCAGCGCGGCCCCGGGACAAGAGACCCAGTACTTC. The chain uses TRBV7-8 and TRBJ2-5, with a tentative D call TRBD2 (5 bases). The ends were cut back, 5 bases at V and 2 bases at J, with 12 bases in the middle. The CDR3 sequence is 14 residues long. Germline V gene lookup returns CDR1 SGHVS and CDR2 FQNEAQ.

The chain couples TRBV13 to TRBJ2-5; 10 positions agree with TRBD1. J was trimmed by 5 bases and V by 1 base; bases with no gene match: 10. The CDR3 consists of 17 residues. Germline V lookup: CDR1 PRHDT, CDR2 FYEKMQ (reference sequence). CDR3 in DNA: TGTGCCAGCAGCTTAGCCTGGGGACAGGGGCGCCGGGAGACCCAGTACTTC. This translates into CASSLAWGQGRRETQYF.

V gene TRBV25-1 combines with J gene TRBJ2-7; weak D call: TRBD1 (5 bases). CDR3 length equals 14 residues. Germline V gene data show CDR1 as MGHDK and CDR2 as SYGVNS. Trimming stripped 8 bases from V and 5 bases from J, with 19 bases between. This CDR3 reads CASSVQVSGHEQYF. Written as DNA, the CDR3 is TGTGCCAGCTCAGTACAGGTCTCGGGTCACGAGCAGTACTTC.